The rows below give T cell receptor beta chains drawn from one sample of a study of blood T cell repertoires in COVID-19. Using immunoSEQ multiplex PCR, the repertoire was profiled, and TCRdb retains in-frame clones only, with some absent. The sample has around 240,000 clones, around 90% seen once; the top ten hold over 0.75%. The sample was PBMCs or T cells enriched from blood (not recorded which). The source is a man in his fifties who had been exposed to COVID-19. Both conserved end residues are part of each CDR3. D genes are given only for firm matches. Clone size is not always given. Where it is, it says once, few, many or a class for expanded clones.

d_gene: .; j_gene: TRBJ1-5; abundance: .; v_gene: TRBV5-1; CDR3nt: TGCGCCAGCAGCTTGGAACCCGGGAGCAATCAGCCCCAGCATTTT; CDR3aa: CASSLEPGSNQPQHF
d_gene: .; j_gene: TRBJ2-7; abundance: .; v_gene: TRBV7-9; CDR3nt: TGTGCCAGCAGCTTAGCCACTTACGAGCAGTACTTC; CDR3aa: CASSLATYEQYF
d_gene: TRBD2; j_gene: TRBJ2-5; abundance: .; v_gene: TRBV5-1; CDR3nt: TGCGCCAGCACCCCGACTAGCGGGGACGGGGAGACCCAGTACTTC; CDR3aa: CASTPTSGDGETQYF
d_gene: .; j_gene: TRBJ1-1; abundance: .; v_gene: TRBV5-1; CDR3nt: TGCGCCAGCAGCCTCCGGAGGGTTTCAGACAAGAACACTGAAGCTTTCTTT; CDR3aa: CASSLRRVSDKNTEAFF
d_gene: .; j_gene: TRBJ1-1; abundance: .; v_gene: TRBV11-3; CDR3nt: TGTGCCAGCAACTCATACAGAGGGGGGGACACTGAAGCTTTCTTT; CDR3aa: CASNSYRGGDTEAFF
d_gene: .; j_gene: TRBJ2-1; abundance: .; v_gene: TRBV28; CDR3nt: TGTGCCAGCAGTTCGGACTTCTCGGGACTGGTCTACTCCTACAATGAGCAGTTCTTC; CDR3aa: CASSSDFSGLVYSYNEQFF
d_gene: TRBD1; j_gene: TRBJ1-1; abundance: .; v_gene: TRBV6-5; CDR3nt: TGTGCCAGCACCTTGGACAGGCGAAGGACTGAAGCTTTCTTT; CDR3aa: CASTLDRRRTEAFF
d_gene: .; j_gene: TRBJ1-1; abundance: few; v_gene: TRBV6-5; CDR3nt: TGTGCCAGCAGTTACAGGTCAGGGAACACTGAAGCTTTCTTT; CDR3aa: CASSYRSGNTEAFF
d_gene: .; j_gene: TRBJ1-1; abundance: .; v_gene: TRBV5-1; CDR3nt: TGCGCCAGCAGGACTGGACTGGACACTGAAGCTTTCTTT; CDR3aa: CASRTGLDTEAFF
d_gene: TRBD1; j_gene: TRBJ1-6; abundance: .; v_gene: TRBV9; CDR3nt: TGTGCCAGCAGCCTTCTGGGGACAGGGGGTTCACCCCTCCACTTT; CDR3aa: CASSLLGTGGSPLHF
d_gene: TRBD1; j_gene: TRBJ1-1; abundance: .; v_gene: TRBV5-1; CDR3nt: TGCGCCAGCAGCTTAACTTCGACAGGGGGCGGACGTGAAGCTTTCTTT; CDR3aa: CASSLTSTGGGREAFF
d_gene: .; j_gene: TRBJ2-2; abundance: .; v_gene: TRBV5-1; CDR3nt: TGCGCCAGCAGCTTGGCAGGATACACCGGGGAGCTGTTTTTT; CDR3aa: CASSLAGYTGELFF
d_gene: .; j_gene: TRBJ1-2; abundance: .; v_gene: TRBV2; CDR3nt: TGTGCCAGCAGTGAATTCGGCGGCGCTTATGGCTACACCTTC; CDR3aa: CASSEFGGAYGYTF
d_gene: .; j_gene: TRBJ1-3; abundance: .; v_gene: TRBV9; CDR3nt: TGTGCCAGCAGCGTATTCGCCGGACAGACGAGCTCTGGAAACACCATATATTTT; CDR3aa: CASSVFAGQTSSGNTIYF
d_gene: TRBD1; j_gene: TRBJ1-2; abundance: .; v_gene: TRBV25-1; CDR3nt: TGTGCCAGCAGCGGGGGACAGGGGAACGGTAACTATGGCTACACCTTC; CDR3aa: CASSGGQGNGNYGYTF
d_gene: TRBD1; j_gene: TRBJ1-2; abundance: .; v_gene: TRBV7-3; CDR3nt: TGTGCCAGCAGCCTCAGGACAGGGAACGGCTACACCTTC; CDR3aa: CASSLRTGNGYTF
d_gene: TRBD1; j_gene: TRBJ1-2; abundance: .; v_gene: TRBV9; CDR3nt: TGTGCCAGCAGCGTAGTAGGACAGGGGGCTGGTGGCTACACCTTC; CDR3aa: CASSVVGQGAGGYTF